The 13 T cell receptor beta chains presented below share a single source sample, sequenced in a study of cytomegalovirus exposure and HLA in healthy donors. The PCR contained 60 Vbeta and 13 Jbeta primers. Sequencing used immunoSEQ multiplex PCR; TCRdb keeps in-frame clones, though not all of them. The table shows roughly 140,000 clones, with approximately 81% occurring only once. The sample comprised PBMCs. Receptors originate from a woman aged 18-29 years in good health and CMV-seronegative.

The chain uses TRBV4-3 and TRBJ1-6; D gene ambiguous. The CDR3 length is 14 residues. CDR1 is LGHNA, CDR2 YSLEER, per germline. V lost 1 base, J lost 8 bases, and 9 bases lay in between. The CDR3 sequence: CASSQVVEDSPLHF. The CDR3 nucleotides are TGCGCCAGCAGCCAAGTCGTCGAGGATTCACCCCTCCACTTT.

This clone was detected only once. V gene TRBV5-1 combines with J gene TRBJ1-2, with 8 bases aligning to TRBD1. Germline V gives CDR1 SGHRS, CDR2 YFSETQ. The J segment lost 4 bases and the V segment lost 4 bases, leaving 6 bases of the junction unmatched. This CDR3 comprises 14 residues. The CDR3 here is CASSPGQGSYGYTF. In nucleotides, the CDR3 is TGCGCCAGCAGCCCCGGACAGGGATCCTATGGCTACACCTTC.

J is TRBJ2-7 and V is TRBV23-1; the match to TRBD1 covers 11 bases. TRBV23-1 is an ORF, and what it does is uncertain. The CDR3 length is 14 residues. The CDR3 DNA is TGCGCAGGTCCGGGACAGGGGGAAACCTACGAGCAGTACTTC. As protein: CAGPGQGETYEQYF.

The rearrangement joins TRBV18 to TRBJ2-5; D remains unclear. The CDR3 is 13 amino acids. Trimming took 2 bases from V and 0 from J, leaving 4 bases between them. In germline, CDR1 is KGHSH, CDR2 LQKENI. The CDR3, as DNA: TGTGCCAGCTCACCATTAGACCAAGAGACCCAGTACTTC. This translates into CASSPLDQETQYF.

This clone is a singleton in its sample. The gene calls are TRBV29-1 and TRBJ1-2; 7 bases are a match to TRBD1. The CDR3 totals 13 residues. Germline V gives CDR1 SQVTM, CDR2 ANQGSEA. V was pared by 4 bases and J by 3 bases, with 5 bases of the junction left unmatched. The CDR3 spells CSVGEGQDYGYTF. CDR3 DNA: TGCAGCGTTGGGGAAGGACAGGACTATGGCTACACCTTC. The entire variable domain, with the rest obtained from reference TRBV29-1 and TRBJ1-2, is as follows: SAVISQKPSRDICQRGTSLTIQCQVDSQVTMMFWYRQQPGQSLTLIATANQGSEATYESGFVIDKFPISRPNLTFSTLTVSNMSPEDSSIYLCSVGEGQDYGYTFGSGTRLTVV.

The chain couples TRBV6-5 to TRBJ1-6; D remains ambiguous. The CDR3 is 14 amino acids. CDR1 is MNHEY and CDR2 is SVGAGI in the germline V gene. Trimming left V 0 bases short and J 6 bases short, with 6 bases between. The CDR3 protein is CASSYSGINSPLHF. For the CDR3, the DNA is TGTGCCAGCAGTTACTCGGGCATTAATTCACCCCTCCACTTT.

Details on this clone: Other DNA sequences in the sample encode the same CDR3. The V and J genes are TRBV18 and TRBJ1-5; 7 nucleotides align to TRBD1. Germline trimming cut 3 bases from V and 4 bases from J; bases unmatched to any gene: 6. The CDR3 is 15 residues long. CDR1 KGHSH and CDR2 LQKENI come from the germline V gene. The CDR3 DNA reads TGTGCCAGCTCACCCCCCGGGACAGTAAATCAGCCCCAGCATTTT. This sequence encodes CASSPPGTVNQPQHF.

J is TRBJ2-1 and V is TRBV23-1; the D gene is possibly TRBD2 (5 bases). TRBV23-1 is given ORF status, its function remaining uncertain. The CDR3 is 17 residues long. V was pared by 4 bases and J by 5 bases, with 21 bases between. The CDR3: CASSLIAGIAPNNEQFF. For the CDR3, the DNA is TGCGCCAGCAGTCTCATTGCCGGGATAGCGCCAAACAATGAGCAGTTCTTC.

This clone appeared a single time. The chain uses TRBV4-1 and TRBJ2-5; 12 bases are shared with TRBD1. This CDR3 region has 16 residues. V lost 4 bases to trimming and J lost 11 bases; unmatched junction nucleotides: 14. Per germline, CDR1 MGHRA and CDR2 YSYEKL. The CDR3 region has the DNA TGCGCCAGCAGCCTGACCCCGGGACAGGGGGCGGGTGAGCAGTACTTC. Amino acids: CASSLTPGQGAGEQYF.

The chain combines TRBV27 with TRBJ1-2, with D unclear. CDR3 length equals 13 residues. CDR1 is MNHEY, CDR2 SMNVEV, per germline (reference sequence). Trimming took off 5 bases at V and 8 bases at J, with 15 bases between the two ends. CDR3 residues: CASSPPGGQGYTF. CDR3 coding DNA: TGTGCCAGCAGTCCACCTGGAGGCCAAGGCTACACCTTC.

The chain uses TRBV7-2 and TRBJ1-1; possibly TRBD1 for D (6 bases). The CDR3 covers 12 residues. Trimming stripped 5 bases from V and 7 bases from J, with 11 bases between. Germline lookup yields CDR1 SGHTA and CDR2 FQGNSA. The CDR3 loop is CASSLDSNEAFF. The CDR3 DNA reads TGTGCCAGCAGCCTGGACAGCAATGAAGCTTTCTTT. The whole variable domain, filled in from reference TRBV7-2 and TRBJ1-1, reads GAGVSQSPSNKVTEKGKDVELRCDPISGHTALYWYRQSLGQGLEFLIYFQGNSAPDKSGLPSDRFSAERTGGSVSTLTIQRTQQEDSAVYLCASSLDSNEAFFGQGTRLTVV.

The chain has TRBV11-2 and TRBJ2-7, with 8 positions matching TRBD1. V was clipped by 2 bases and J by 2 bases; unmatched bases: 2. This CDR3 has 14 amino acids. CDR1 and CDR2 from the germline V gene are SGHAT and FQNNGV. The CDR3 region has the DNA TGTGCCAGCAGCTTACAGGGGGCCACCTACGAGCAGTACTTC. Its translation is CASSLQGATYEQYF.

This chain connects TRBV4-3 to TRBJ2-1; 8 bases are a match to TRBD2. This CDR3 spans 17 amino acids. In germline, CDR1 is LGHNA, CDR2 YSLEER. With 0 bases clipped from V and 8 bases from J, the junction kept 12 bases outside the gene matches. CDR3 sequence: CASSQDVVAGGVDEQFF. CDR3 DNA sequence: TGCGCCAGCAGCCAAGATGTGGTGGCGGGAGGAGTGGATGAGCAGTTCTTC.